Below, 17 T cell receptor beta chains from the same sample are listed, as sequenced in a study of spatial heterogeneity in lung cancer. Time point described: sample taken at primary tumor resection. Sequencing was performed on whole RNA extracted from tumor and nontumor lung tissue, or from frozen PBMC, and the material was left unsorted. From the 5' RACE reads, TCRdb called clonotypes with MiXCR, one entry per CDR3 protein. The table includes about 10,000 distinct CDR3 sequences, approximately 4% detected once. The sample in question was normal lung tissue next to the tumor, obtained at surgery. Every receptor here comes from a male donor with early-stage non-small cell lung cancer.

In this sample, this clonotype turned up many times. Since it is a stray read in a library aimed at alpha chains, this beta chain has a size that is not meaningful. The J gene is TRBJ1-1, the V gene TRBV3-1; unclear D gene. V lost 1 base, J lost 1 base, and 4 bases lay in between. The CDR3 contains 13 residues. Germline V gives CDR1 LGHDT, CDR2 YNNKEL (reference sequence). CDR3 region: CASSQGWNTEAFF. In DNA, the CDR3 is TGTGCCAGCAGCCAAGGTTGGAACACTGAAGCTTTCTTT.

By frequency in the sample, this clonotype is medium-sized. For a library built for alpha chains, this beta chain is a stray read; little rests on its size. The CDR3 nucleotides are TGCAGCGTTGCCCCCATGGGGGCTGGACACAATGAGCAGTTCTTC. It specifies CSVAPMGAGHNEQFF. The chain links TRBV29-1 to TRBJ2-1, with D maybe TRBD1 (6 bases). This CDR3 spans 15 amino acids. Trimming removed 4 bases from V and 5 bases from J, with 18 bases in between. CDR1 and CDR2 from the germline V gene are SQVTM and ANQGSEA.

This clonotype was seen repeatedly, ten times or more. This beta chain turned up in a library designed for alpha chains; as an off-target read, its abundance says little. This chain connects TRBV27 to TRBJ2-3; 12 nucleotides match TRBD2. Germline V lookup: CDR1 MNHEY, CDR2 SMNVEV (reference sequence). Germline trimming cut 3 bases from V and 2 bases from J; bases unmatched to any gene: 3. CDR3 length: 16 residues. This chain's CDR3 is CASSFLAGGLTDTQYF. The CDR3 DNA sequence: TGTGCCAGCAGTTTCCTAGCGGGGGGGCTCACAGATACGCAGTATTTT.

At least ten counts were recorded for this clonotype. Within a library made for alpha chains, this beta chain is off target, and its count is uninformative. This chain joins TRBV4-3 and TRBJ2-1, with D unclear. The germline CDR1 and CDR2 sequences are LGHNA and YSLEER. The CDR3 loop spans 16 amino acids. Trimming removed 0 bases at V and 4 bases at J, with 13 bases between. Here the CDR3 reads CASSQEVGSRYNEQFF. The CDR3 nucleotides read TGCGCCAGCAGCCAAGAGGTTGGCTCCAGATACAATGAGCAGTTCTTC.

The sample holds many counts of this clonotype. This beta chain appears as a stray read in a library generated for alpha chains; its size is not informative. The CDR3 is CASSGLAGADTQYF. CDR3 nucleotides: TGTGCCAGCAGTGGACTAGCGGGAGCAGATACGCAGTATTTT. The gene calls are TRBV6-1 and TRBJ2-3; 12 positions agree with TRBD2. V was pared by 4 bases and J by 4 bases, with 0 bases of the junction left unmatched. The germline V gene encodes CDR1 MNHNS and CDR2 SASEGT. The CDR3 is made up of 14 amino acids.

This clonotype was found many times. A library prepared for alpha chains yielded this beta chain as an off-target read; its size is of little meaning. This sequence joins TRBV20-1 and TRBJ2-5; D remains ambiguous. Germline lookup yields CDR1 DFQATT and CDR2 SNEGSKA (reference sequence). This CDR3 comprises 11 residues. The ends were cut back, 4 bases at V and 2 bases at J, with 5 bases in the middle. The CDR3 coding sequence is TGCAGTGCTAAGCTACAAGAGACCCAGTACTTC. Amino acid sequence: CSAKLQETQYF.

This clonotype was detected many times. Since the library was made to target alpha chains, this beta chain is a stray read and its abundance is not meaningful. The chain recombines TRBV5-1 with TRBJ2-1; 12 bases match TRBD2. The CDR3 contains 18 residues. Trimming at V came to 1 base and at J to 5 bases, leaving 10 bases not matched to a gene. CDR1 SGHRS and CDR2 YFSETQ come from the germline V gene. CDR3 loop: CASSLWLGRTSGNNEQFF. The CDR3 region has the DNA TGCGCCAGCAGCTTGTGGTTGGGGCGGACTAGCGGGAACAATGAGCAGTTCTTC.

In its sample, this clonotype was seen many times. This beta chain is off target for a library built for alpha chains, so its abundance means little. This chain uses TRBV7-9 with TRBJ2-3; D remains ambiguous. CDR3 length: 14 amino acids. With 10 bases removed from V and 1 base from J, the gap between germline ends came to 15 bases. Per germline, CDR1 SEHNR and CDR2 FQNEAQ (reference sequence). CDR3 loop: CAIFLVGRTDTQYF. CDR3 DNA: TGTGCCATCTTCCTAGTGGGCCGCACAGATACGCAGTATTTT.

This clonotype qualifies as medium-sized. Because the library targeted alpha chains, this beta chain is an off-target read whose size means little. The chain joins TRBV15 to TRBJ2-3; 10 positions match TRBD1. The CDR3 spans 14 residues. J was trimmed by 4 bases and V by 8 bases; bases with no gene match: 6. In germline, CDR1 is LNHNV, CDR2 YYDKDF (reference sequence). The CDR3 spells CATVRDRGSDTQYF. The CDR3 nucleotides are TGTGCCACCGTTCGGGACAGGGGATCAGATACGCAGTATTTT. Combining the CDR3 with reference TRBV15 and TRBJ2-3 gives the whole variable domain DAMVIQNPRYQVTQFGKPVTLSCSQTLNHNVMYWYQQKSSQAPKLLFHYYDKDFNNEADTPDNFQSRRPNTSFCFLDIRSPGLGDTAMYLCATVRDRGSDTQYFGPGTRLTVL.

This clonotype is labeled as medium-sized. This beta chain lies outside the target of a library built for alpha chains; its clone size means little. The V gene is TRBV6-6, the J gene TRBJ1-2, with 8 bases matching TRBD1. The ends lost 5 bases at V and 2 bases at J; junction bases unmatched: 4. CDR1 is MNHNY and CDR2 is SVGAGI in the germline V gene (reference sequence). The CDR3 length is 14 residues. CDR3 sequence reads: CASSATGANYGYTF. For the CDR3, the DNA is TGTGCCAGCAGTGCGACAGGGGCCAACTATGGCTACACCTTC.

This clonotype has a count of ten or more. Because the library targeted alpha chains, this beta chain is an off-target read whose size means little. The chain is built from TRBV5-1 and TRBJ1-2, with 8 positions matching TRBD1. CDR3 length: 16 residues. V shed 0 bases, J shed 4 bases, and the junction held 8 bases outside the gene matches. CDR1 is SGHRS and CDR2 is YFSETQ in the germline V gene. DNA for the CDR3: TGCGCCAGCAGCTTGGGCGGACAGGGAGGTGGCTATGGCTACACCTTC. Amino acid sequence: CASSLGGQGGGYGYTF.

This clonotype has ten or more counts. One end of the junction fails to match germline, which may point to a read error. As an off-target read in a library built for alpha chains, this beta chain has a frequency of little significance. The CDR3: CASSLAPGDEQFF. CDR3 DNA: TGTGCTAGCAGCTTAGCGCCAGGGGACGAGCAGTTCTTC. This sequence joins TRBV7-7 and TRBJ2-1; weak D call: TRBD1 (6 bases). This CDR3 is 13 amino acids long. CDR1 is SSHAT and CDR2 is FNYEAQ in the germline V gene (reference sequence).

The table lists this clonotype with many counts. This beta chain slipped into a library made for alpha chains as a stray read, so its size is not meaningful. The chain uses TRBV6-6 and TRBJ2-5, with D possibly being TRBD2 (7 bases). V lost 2 bases and J lost 4, with 11 bases in between. CDR3 length: 14 amino acids. Germline lookup yields CDR1 MNHNY and CDR2 SVGAGI (reference sequence). CDR3 sequence (DNA): TGTGCCAGCAGTTACGACGGGGGGCCAGAGACCCAGTACTTC. Translation gives CASSYDGGPETQYF.

Within the sample, this clonotype is medium-sized. Since the library was made to target alpha chains, this beta chain is a stray read and its abundance is not meaningful. V is TRBV29-1 and J is TRBJ1-2, with D possibly TRBD1 on 5 matching bases. Germline lookup yields CDR1 SQVTM and CDR2 ANQGSEA. Trimming left V 4 bases short and J 2 bases short, with 11 bases between. The CDR3 runs to 13 residues. The CDR3 protein is CSVATARNYGYTF. The CDR3 nucleotides read TGCAGCGTTGCGACAGCGAGGAACTATGGCTACACCTTC. The entire variable domain, with the rest obtained from reference TRBV29-1 and TRBJ1-2, is as follows: SAVISQKPSRDICQRGTSLTIQCQVDSQVTMMFWYRQQPGQSLTLIATANQGSEATYESGFVIDKFPISRPNLTFSTLTVSNMSPEDSSIYLCSVATARNYGYTFGSGTRLTVV.

This clonotype showed up many times. This beta chain came through as a stray read in a library set up for alpha chains, and its size says little. V usage is TRBV12-3 or TRBV12-4 and J usage is TRBJ1-1; D call uncertain. V was shortened by 4 bases and J by 7 bases, with 7 bases between the two germline ends. CDR3 length: 11 amino acids. CDR3 loop: CASSSRFEAFF. The CDR3 DNA sequence: TGTGCCAGCAGTTCCCGATTTGAAGCTTTCTTT.

This clonotype has ten or more counts. This beta chain turned up in a library designed for alpha chains; as an off-target read, its abundance says little. This chain connects TRBV12-3 or TRBV12-4 to TRBJ1-4; D is unclear. Trimming removed 6 bases from V and 5 bases from J, with 13 bases in between. This CDR3 is built from 14 residues. CDR3 amino acids: CASRLGILNEKLFF. Written as DNA, the CDR3 is TGTGCCAGCAGACTGGGGATATTAAATGAAAAACTGTTTTTT.

Many counts were recorded for this clonotype. This beta chain appears as a stray read in a library generated for alpha chains; its size is not informative. The V gene is TRBV27, the J gene TRBJ2-4; no firm D call. Germline lookup yields CDR1 MNHEY and CDR2 SMNVEV (reference sequence). This CDR3 region has 13 residues. The V gene lost 8 bases and the J gene lost 3 bases, with 11 bases spanning the gap. CDR3 amino acids: CASSTDFKNIQYF. In DNA form, the CDR3 reads TGTGCCAGCTCTACAGATTTCAAAAACATTCAGTACTTC.